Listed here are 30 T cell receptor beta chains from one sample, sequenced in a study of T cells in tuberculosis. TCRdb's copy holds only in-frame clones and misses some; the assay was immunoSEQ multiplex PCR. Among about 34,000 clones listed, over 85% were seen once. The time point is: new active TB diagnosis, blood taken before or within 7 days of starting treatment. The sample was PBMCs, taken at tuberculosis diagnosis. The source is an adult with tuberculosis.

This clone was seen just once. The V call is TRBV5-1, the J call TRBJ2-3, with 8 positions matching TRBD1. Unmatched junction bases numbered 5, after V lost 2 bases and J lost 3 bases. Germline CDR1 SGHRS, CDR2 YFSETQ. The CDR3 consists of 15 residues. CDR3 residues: CASSLSTGGTDTQYF. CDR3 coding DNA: TGCGCCAGCAGCTTAAGTACAGGGGGGACAGATACGCAGTATTTT.

Written as DNA, the CDR3 is TGTGCCAGCAGCCAACCTACTAGCGGGGGGGCCCCAGATACGCAGTATTTT. It yields the protein CASSQPTSGGAPDTQYF. V gene TRBV4-2 combines with J gene TRBJ2-3, with 13 bases aligning to TRBD2. With 2 bases clipped from V and 4 bases from J, the junction kept 6 bases outside the gene matches. The CDR3 loop spans 17 amino acids. Germline assignment: CDR1 LGHNA and CDR2 YNFKEQ.

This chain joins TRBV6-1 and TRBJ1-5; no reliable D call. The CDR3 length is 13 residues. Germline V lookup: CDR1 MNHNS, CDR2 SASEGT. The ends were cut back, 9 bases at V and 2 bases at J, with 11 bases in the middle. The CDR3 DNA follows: TGTGCCAGTCGAGGTCTGGGCAATCAGCCCCAGCATTTT. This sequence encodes CASRGLGNQPQHF.

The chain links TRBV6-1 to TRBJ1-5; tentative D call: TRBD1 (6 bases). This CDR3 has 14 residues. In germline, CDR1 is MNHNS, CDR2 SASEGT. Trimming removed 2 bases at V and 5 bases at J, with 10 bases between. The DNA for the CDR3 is TGTGCCAGCAGTGAACGGGACACCCATCAGCCCCAGCATTTT. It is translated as CASSERDTHQPQHF.

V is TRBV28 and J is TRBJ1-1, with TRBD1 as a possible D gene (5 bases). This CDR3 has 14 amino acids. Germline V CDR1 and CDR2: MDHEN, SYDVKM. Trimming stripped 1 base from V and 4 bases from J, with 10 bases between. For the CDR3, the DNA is TGTGCCAGCAGTTTATCCGGGGGGGTCACTGAAGCTTTCTTT. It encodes CASSLSGGVTEAFF. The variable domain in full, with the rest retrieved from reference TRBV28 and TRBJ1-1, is DVKVTQSSRYLVKRTGEKVFLECVQDMDHENMFWYRQDPGLGLRLIYFSYDVKMKEKGDIPEGYSVSREKKERFSLILESASTNQTSMYLCASSLSGGVTEAFFGQGTRLTVV.

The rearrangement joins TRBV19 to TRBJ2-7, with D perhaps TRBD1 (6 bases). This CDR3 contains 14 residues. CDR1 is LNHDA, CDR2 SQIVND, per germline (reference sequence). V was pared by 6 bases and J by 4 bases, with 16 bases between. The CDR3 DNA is TGTGCCAGTAGCCCGGCTCAACAGGGTTACGAGCAGTACTTC. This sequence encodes CASSPAQQGYEQYF.

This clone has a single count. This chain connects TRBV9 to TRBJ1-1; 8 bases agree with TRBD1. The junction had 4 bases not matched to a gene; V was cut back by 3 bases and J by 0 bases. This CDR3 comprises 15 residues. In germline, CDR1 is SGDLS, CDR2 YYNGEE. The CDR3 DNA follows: TGTGCCAGCAGCGAAGGGACAGGATTGAACACTGAAGCTTTCTTT. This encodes CASSEGTGLNTEAFF.

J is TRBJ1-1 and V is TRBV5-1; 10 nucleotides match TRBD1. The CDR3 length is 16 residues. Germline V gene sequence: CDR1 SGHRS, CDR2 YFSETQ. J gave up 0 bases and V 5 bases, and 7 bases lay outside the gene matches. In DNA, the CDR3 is TGCGCCAGCAGGCGGGGACAGGGGACCATGAACACTGAAGCTTTCTTT. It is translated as CASRRGQGTMNTEAFF.

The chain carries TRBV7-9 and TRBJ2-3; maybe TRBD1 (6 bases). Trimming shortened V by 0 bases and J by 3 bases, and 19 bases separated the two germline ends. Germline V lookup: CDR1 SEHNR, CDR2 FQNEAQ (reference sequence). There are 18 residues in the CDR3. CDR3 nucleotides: TGTGCCAGCAGCTTAGCTGGCCAGGTCCCCACAGGGACAGATACGCAGTATTTT. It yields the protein CASSLAGQVPTGTDTQYF. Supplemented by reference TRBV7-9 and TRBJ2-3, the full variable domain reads DTGVSQNPRHKITKRGQNVTFRCDPISEHNRLYWYRQTLGQGPEFLTYFQNEAQLEKSRLLSDRFSAERPKGSFSTLEIQRTEQGDSAMYLCASSLAGQVPTGTDTQYFGPGTRLTVL.

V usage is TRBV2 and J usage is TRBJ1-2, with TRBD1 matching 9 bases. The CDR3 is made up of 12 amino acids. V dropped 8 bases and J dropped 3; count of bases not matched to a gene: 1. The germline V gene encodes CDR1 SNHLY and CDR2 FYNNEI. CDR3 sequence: CASRDRDYGYTF. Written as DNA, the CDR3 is TGTGCCAGCCGGGACAGGGACTATGGCTACACCTTC.

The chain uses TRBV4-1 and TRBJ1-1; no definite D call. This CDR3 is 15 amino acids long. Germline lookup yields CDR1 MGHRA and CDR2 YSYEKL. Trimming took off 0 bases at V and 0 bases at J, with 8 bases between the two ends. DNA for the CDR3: TGCGCCAGCAGCCAAGATTTACTTATGAACACTGAAGCTTTCTTT. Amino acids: CASSQDLLMNTEAFF.

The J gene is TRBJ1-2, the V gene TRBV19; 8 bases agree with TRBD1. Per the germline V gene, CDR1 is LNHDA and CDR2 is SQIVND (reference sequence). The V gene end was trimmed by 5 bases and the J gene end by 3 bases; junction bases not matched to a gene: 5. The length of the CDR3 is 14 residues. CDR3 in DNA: TGTGCCAGTAGTCTCATGGACAGGGACTATGGCTACACCTTC. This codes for CASSLMDRDYGYTF.

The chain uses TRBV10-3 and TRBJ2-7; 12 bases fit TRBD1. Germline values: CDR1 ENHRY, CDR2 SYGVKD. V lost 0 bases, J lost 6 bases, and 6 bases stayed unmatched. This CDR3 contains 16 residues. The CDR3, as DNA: TGTGCCATCAGTGAGTCGGGACAGGGGGCGCTAGGCGAGCAGTACTTC. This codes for CAISESGQGALGEQYF.

CDR3 bases: TGCGCCAGCAGCCCAAACAGGGGGCCGTTGTACGAGCAGTACTTC. It translates to CASSPNRGPLYEQYF. The chain combines TRBV5-1 with TRBJ2-7; TRBD1 matches 9 bases. V lost 4 bases and J lost 4; bases outside the gene matches: 9. CDR1 is SGHRS and CDR2 is YFSETQ in the germline V gene. The CDR3 totals 15 residues.

The CDR3 DNA is TGCAGCGTGCATGTACCGGGACAGGGAACCTATGGCTACACCTTC. Translated, it gives CSVHVPGQGTYGYTF. The chain joins TRBV29-1 to TRBJ1-2; 9 bases fit TRBD1. Germline V CDR1 and CDR2: SQVTM, ANQGSEA. J gave up 4 bases and V 6 bases, and 12 bases lay outside the gene matches. The CDR3 consists of 15 residues.

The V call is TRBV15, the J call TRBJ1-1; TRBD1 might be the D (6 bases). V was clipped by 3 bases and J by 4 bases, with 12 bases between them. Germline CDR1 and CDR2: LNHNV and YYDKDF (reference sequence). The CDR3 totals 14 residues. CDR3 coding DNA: TGTGCCACCAGCAGGAATACAGGGATCACTGAAGCTTTCTTT. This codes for CATSRNTGITEAFF. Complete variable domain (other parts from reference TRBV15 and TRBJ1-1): DAMVIQNPRYQVTQFGKPVTLSCSQTLNHNVMYWYQQKSSQAPKLLFHYYDKDFNNEADTPDNFQSRRPNTSFCFLDIRSPGLGDTAMYLCATSRNTGITEAFFGQGTRLTVV.

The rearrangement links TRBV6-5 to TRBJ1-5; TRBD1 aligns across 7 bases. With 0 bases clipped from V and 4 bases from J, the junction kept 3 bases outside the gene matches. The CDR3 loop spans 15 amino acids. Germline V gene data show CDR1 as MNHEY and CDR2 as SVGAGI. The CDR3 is CASSYSWDRNQPQHF. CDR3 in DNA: TGTGCCAGCAGTTACTCGTGGGACAGAAATCAGCCCCAGCATTTT.

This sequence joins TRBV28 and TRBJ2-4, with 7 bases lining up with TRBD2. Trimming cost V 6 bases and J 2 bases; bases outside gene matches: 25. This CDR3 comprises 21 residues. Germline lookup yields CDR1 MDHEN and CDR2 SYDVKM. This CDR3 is CASSPSLFKGRAVGTKNIQYF. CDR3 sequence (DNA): TGTGCCAGCAGCCCCTCCCTGTTTAAAGGGAGGGCTGTGGGAACCAAAAACATTCAGTACTTC. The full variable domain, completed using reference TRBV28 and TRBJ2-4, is DVKVTQSSRYLVKRTGEKVFLECVQDMDHENMFWYRQDPGLGLRLIYFSYDVKMKEKGDIPEGYSVSREKKERFSLILESASTNQTSMYLCASSPSLFKGRAVGTKNIQYFGAGTRLSVL.

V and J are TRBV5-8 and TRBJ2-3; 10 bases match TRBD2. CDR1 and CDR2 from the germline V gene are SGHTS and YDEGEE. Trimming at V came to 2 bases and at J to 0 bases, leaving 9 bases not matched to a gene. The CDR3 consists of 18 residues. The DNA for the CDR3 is TGTGCCAGCAGCTTCGTACTAGCGGGACGATCTAGCACAGATACGCAGTATTTT. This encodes CASSFVLAGRSSTDTQYF.

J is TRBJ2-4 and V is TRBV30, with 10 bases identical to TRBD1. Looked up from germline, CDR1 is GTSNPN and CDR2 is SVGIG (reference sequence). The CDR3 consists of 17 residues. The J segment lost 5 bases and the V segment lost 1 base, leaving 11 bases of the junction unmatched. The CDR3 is CAWSDRQGATRQNIQYF. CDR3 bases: TGTGCCTGGAGTGACCGACAGGGGGCGACCAGACAAAACATTCAGTACTTC.

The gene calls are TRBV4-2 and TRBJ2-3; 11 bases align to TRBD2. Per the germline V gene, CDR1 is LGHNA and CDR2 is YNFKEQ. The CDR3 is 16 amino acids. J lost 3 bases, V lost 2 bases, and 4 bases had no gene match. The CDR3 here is CASSQRLAGQTDTQYF. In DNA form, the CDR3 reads TGTGCCAGCAGCCAAAGACTAGCGGGACAGACAGATACGCAGTATTTT.

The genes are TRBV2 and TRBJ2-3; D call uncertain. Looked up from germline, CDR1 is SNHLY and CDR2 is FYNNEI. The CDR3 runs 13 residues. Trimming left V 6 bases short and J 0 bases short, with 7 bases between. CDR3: CASRAQSTDTQYF. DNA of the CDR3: TGTGCCAGCAGGGCCCAGAGCACAGATACGCAGTATTTT.

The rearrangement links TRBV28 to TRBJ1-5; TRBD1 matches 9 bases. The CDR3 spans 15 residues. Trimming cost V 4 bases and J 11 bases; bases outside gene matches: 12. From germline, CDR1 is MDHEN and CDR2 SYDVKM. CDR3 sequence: CASSSIGTGREAQHF. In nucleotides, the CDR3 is TGTGCCAGCAGTTCAATTGGGACAGGGCGGGAGGCCCAGCATTTT. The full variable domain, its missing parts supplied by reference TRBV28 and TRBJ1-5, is DVKVTQSSRYLVKRTGEKVFLECVQDMDHENMFWYRQDPGLGLRLIYFSYDVKMKEKGDIPEGYSVSREKKERFSLILESASTNQTSMYLCASSSIGTGREAQHFGDGTRLSIL.

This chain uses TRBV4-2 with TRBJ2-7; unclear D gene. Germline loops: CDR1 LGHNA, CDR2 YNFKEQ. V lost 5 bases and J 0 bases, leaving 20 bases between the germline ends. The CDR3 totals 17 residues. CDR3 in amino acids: CASSGETANRSSYEQYF. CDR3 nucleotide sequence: TGTGCCAGCAGCGGCGAGACGGCAAACCGGAGCTCCTACGAGCAGTACTTC.

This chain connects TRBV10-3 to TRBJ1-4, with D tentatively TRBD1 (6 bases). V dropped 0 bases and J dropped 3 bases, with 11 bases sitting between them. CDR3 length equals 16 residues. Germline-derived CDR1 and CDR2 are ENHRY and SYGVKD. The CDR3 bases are TGTGCCATCAGTGAGTCGAGGGGACATCCTAATGAAAAACTGTTTTTT. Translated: CAISESRGHPNEKLFF.

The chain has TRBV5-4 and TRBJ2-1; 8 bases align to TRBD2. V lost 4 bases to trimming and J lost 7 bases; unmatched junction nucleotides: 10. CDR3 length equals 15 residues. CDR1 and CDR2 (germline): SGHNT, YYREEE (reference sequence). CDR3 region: CASSPRTGGGNEQFF. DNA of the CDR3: TGTGCCAGCAGCCCCCGGACGGGAGGGGGGAATGAGCAGTTCTTC.

The CDR3 bases are TGCGCCAGCAGCCAAGTACAGGGTATTCAGCCCCAGCATTTT. It yields the protein CASSQVQGIQPQHF. This chain connects TRBV4-1 to TRBJ1-5, with D perhaps matching TRBD1 (6 bases). Trimming shortened V by 1 base and J by 6 bases, and 10 bases separated the two germline ends. The CDR3 covers 14 residues. Germline V CDR1 and CDR2: MGHRA, YSYEKL.

DNA of the CDR3: TGCGCCAGCAGCTTGGTAGCGGGAGTCCAAGAGACCCAGTACTTC. Encoded protein: CASSLVAGVQETQYF. This chain uses TRBV5-1 with TRBJ2-5; 9 bases are a match to TRBD2. Unmatched junction bases numbered 1, after V lost 0 bases and J lost 1 base. This CDR3 has 15 amino acids. CDR1 is SGHRS, CDR2 YFSETQ, per germline.

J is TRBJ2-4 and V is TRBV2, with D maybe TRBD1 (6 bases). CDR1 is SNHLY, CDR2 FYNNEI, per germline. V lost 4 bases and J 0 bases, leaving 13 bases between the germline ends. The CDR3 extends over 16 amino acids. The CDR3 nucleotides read TGTGCCAGCAGTGGAATGGACAGTGTAGCCAAAAACATTCAGTACTTC. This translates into CASSGMDSVAKNIQYF.

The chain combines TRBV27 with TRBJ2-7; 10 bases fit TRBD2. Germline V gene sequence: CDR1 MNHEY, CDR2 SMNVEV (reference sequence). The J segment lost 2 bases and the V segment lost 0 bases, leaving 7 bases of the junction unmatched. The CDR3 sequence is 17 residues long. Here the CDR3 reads CASSLSILAGAPYEQYF. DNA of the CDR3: TGTGCCAGCAGTTTATCGATCCTAGCGGGAGCCCCCTACGAGCAGTACTTC.